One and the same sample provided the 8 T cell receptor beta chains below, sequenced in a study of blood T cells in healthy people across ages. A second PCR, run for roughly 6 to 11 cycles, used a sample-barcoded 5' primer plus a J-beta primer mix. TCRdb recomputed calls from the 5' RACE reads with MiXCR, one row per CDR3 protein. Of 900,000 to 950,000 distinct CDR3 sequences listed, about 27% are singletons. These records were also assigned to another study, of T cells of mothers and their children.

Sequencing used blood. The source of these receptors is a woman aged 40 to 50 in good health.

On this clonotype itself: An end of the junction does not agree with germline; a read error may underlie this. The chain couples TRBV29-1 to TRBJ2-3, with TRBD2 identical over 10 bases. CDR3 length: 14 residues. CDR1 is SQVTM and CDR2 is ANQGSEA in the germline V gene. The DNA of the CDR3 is TGCAGCGTTGCGGCTAGCGGGGGCACAGGTACGCAGTATTTT. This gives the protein CSVAASGGTGTQYF.

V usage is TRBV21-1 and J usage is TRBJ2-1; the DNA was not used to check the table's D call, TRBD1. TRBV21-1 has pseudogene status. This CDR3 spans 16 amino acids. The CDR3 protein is CASSIKGGRNYNEQFF. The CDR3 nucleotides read TGTGCCAGCAGCATAAAAGGGGGACGGAACTACAATGAGCAGTTCTTC.

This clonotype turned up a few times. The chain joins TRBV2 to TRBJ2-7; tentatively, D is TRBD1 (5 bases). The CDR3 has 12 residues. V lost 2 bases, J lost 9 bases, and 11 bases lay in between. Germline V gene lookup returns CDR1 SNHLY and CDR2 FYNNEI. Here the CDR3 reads CASSEIRAGQYF. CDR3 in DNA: TGTGCCAGCAGTGAAATCAGGGCCGGGCAGTACTTC. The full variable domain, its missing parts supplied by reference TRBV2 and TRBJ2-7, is EPEVTQTPSHQVTQMGQEVILRCVPISNHLYFYWYRQILGQKVEFLVSFYNNEISEKSEIFDDQFSVERPDGSNFTLKIRSTKLEDSAMYFCASSEIRAGQYFGPGTRLTVT.

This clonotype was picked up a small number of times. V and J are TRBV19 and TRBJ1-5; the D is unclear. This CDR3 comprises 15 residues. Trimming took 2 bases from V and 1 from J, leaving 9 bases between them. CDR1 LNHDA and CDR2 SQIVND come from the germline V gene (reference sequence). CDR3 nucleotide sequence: TGTGCCAGTAGTATAACCGAATTGAGCAATCAGCCCCAGCATTTT. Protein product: CASSITELSNQPQHF.

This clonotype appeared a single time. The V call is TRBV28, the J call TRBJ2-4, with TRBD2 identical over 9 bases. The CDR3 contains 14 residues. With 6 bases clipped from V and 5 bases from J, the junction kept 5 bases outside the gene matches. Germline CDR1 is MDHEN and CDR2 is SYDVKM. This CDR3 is CASSGLAGENIQYF. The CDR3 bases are TGTGCCAGCAGCGGTTTAGCGGGGGAAAACATTCAGTACTTC.

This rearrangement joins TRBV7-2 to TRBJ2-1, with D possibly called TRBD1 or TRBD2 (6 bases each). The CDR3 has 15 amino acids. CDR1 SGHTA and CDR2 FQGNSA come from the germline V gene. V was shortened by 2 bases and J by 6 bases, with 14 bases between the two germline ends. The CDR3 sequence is CASSLTVGGGNEQFF. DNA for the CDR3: TGTGCCAGCAGCTTAACCGTAGGAGGGGGCAATGAGCAGTTCTTC.

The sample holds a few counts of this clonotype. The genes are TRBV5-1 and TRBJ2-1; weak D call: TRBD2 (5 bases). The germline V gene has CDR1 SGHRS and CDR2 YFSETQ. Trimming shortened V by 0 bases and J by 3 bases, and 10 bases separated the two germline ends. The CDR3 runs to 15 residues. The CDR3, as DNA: TGCGCCAGCAGCTTGGAGGCTAGCATCTACAATGAGCAGTTCTTC. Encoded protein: CASSLEASIYNEQFF.

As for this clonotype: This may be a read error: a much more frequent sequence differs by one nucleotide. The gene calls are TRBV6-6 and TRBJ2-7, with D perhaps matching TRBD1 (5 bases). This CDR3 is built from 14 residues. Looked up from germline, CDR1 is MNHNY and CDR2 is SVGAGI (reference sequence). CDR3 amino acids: CASTGHSTKETQDF. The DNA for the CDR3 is TGTGCCAGCACCGGACATTCGACCAAAGAGACCCAGGACTTC.